The present TCR beta chain was sequenced within a study of cytomegalovirus exposure and HLA in healthy donors. Vbeta (60) and Jbeta (13) primers were used in the PCR. Method: immunoSEQ multiplex PCR; TCRdb's copy keeps in-frame clones and lacks some. The sample yields fewer than 180,000 clones, roughly 77% seen once. The sequence was collected from a human donor in good health. Sequenced sample: PBMCs.

The CDR3 protein is CASSQDRRGSYEQYF. DNA for the CDR3: TGCGCCAGCAGCCAAGATAGGAGGGGCAGCTACGAGCAGTACTTC. The chain joins TRBV4-1 to TRBJ2-7; tentative D call: TRBD2 (6 bases). The V end was cut by 0 bases, the J end by 3 bases, with 12 bases between. CDR3 length: 15 residues. The germline V gene encodes CDR1 MGHRA and CDR2 YSYEKL.